The rows below give T cell receptor beta chains drawn from one sample of a study of blood T cell repertoires in COVID-19. Assay: immunoSEQ multiplex PCR; the TCRdb copy retains only in-frame clones and omits some. The sample shows a few hundred thousand clones, 75% to 90% of them seen only once. The sequencing sample was made of PBMCs or T cells enriched from blood (not recorded which). These receptors originate from a young man who had recovered from COVID-19. Both conserved end residues are part of each CDR3. The D gene is left open where the match is weak.

V gene,D gene,J gene,CDR3 protein,CDR3 DNA
TRBV5-1,-,TRBJ2-2,CASSFGRGNTGELFF,TGCGCCAGCAGCTTTGGCAGGGGGAACACCGGGGAGCTGTTTTTT
TRBV20-1,-,TRBJ2-1,CSASRQFNEQFF,TGCAGTGCTAGTAGACAGTTCAATGAGCAGTTCTTC
TRBV7-6,TRBD1,TRBJ1-1,CASSHQGDTEAFF,TGTGCCAGCAGCCACCAGGGGGACACTGAAGCTTTCTTT
TRBV29-1,TRBD1,TRBJ2-7,CSAHGTGFEQYF,TGCAGCGCCCACGGGACAGGGTTCGAGCAGTACTTC
TRBV6-4,-,TRBJ1-4,CASSVTATNEKLFF,TGTGCCAGCAGTGTTACAGCAACTAATGAAAAACTGTTTTTT
TRBV20-1,-,TRBJ1-1,CSASRGTEAFF,TGCAGTGCTAGTAGGGGAACTGAAGCTTTCTTT
TRBV12-3/TRBV12-4,-,TRBJ2-1,CASSFGLNEQFF,TGTGCCAGCAGTTTTGGGCTCAATGAGCAGTTCTTC
TRBV7-9,-,TRBJ2-5,CASSYRDITTSQYF,TGTGCCAGCAGCTACCGGGACATCACGACCTCCCAGTACTTC
TRBV7-2,TRBD1,TRBJ1-2,CASSPGQPNGYTF,TGTGCCAGCAGCCCGGGACAGCCAAATGGCTACACCTTC
TRBV12-3/TRBV12-4,-,TRBJ1-2,CASSESYGYTF,TGTGCCAGCAGTGAGTCTTATGGCTACACCTTC
TRBV19,-,TRBJ1-3,CASSIFSAYGNTIYF,TGTGCCAGTAGTATTTTTAGTGCTTATGGAAACACCATATATTTT
TRBV5-1,-,TRBJ2-3,CASSWTGISTDTQYF,TGCGCCAGCAGCTGGACGGGGATCAGCACAGATACGCAGTATTTT
TRBV4-1,-,TRBJ1-1,CASSLRGKNTEAFF,TGCGCCAGCAGCTTGCGGGGGAAGAACACTGAAGCTTTCTTT
TRBV7-2,TRBD2,TRBJ2-3,CASSLLAGGHTDTQYF,TGTGCCAGCAGCTTACTAGCGGGGGGTCACACAGATACGCAGTATTTT
TRBV7-3,-,TRBJ1-1,CASSSSSDTEAFF,TGTGCCAGCAGCTCGAGTAGCGACACTGAAGCTTTCTTT